Shown below are 23 T cell receptor beta chains from a single sample sequenced in a study of cytomegalovirus exposure and HLA in healthy donors. Amplification used 60 Vbeta primers and 13 Jbeta primers. TCRdb's table, derived via immunoSEQ multiplex PCR, lists solely in-frame clones and lacks some. The sample holds roughly 150,000 clones, roughly three quarters seen once. The sequenced material came from PBMCs. Receptor source: a male donor in good health and CMV-seronegative.

The chain carries TRBV9 and TRBJ2-5; 10 bases are a match to TRBD2. Germline CDR1 is SGDLS and CDR2 is YYNGEE. The CDR3 consists of 17 residues. Losses at the gene ends were 0 bases for V and 1 base for J; bases not matched to a gene: 6. DNA for the CDR3: TGTGCCAGCAGCGTAGCCCTAGCGGGGGTTGTCCAAGAGACCCAGTACTTC. It codes for CASSVALAGVVQETQYF.

J is TRBJ2-1 and V is TRBV5-1; TRBD2 might be the D (6 bases). Germline CDR1 and CDR2: SGHRS and YFSETQ. The CDR3 loop spans 15 amino acids. V was pared by 0 bases and J by 3 bases, with 10 bases between. Here the CDR3 reads CASSLGAGNYNEQFF. CDR3 in DNA: TGCGCCAGCAGCTTGGGGGCGGGGAACTACAATGAGCAGTTCTTC.

This clone came up a few times. This specimen includes other DNA sequences encoding the same CDR3. This chain joins TRBV19 and TRBJ2-5; 9 nucleotides agree with TRBD1. Germline CDR1 and CDR2: LNHDA and SQIVND (reference sequence). The CDR3 loop spans 13 amino acids. Trimming cost V 4 bases and J 3 bases; bases outside gene matches: 0. The CDR3 sequence: CASSRDREETQYF. The CDR3 DNA reads TGTGCCAGTAGTAGGGACAGGGAAGAGACCCAGTACTTC.

The V call is TRBV19, the J call TRBJ2-3; TRBD2 matches 7 bases. V shed 4 bases, J shed 3 bases, and the junction held 10 bases outside the gene matches. Germline V gene data show CDR1 as LNHDA and CDR2 as SQIVND (reference sequence). The CDR3 covers 16 residues. The CDR3 DNA is TGTGCCAGTAGTACCTTTGTTGGGGGGGGGACAGATACGCAGTATTTT. Amino acid sequence: CASSTFVGGGTDTQYF. Full variable domain (missing parts from reference TRBV19 and TRBJ2-3): DGGITQSPKYLFRKEGQNVTLSCEQNLNHDAMYWYRQDPGQGLRLIYYSQIVNDFQKGDIAEGYSVSREKKESFPLTVTSAQKNPTAFYLCASSTFVGGGTDTQYFGPGTRLTVL.

The V and J genes are TRBV5-1 and TRBJ2-1, with 12 bases identical to TRBD1. There are 15 residues in the CDR3. V gave up 5 bases and J gave up 7 bases; unmatched junction bases: 7. CDR1 and CDR2 (germline): SGHRS, YFSETQ. CDR3 region: CASSSPGQGANEQFF. CDR3 in DNA: TGCGCCAGCAGTTCACCGGGACAGGGGGCAAATGAGCAGTTCTTC.

The chain has TRBV7-2 and TRBJ2-3; a possible D gene is TRBD1 (5 bases). Deletions cut 5 bases from V and 0 bases from J, with 9 bases between. Germline V gene data show CDR1 as SGHTA and CDR2 as FQGNSA. This CDR3 is built from 14 residues. The CDR3 loop reads CASSTRQSTDTQYF. The CDR3 nucleotides are TGTGCCAGCAGCACCCGACAGAGCACAGATACGCAGTATTTT.

The chain links TRBV9 to TRBJ2-1; the D is unclear. This CDR3 comprises 14 residues. CDR1 is SGDLS and CDR2 is YYNGEE in the germline V gene. Trimming stripped 2 bases from V and 3 bases from J, with 9 bases between. In DNA, the CDR3 is TGTGCCAGCAGCGTTGCCCCCTACTACAATGAGCAGTTCTTC. It encodes CASSVAPYYNEQFF.

The chain carries TRBV29-1 and TRBJ2-5; possible D gene TRBD2, 5 bases. There are 12 residues in the CDR3. Trimming removed 2 bases from V and 6 bases from J, with 10 bases in between. The germline V gene encodes CDR1 SQVTM and CDR2 ANQGSEA. CDR3 residues: CSVERGRQTQYF. The CDR3 DNA follows: TGCAGCGTTGAACGGGGTAGGCAGACCCAGTACTTC.

The chain carries TRBV5-1 and TRBJ2-5; 7 positions agree with TRBD1. The J call could be wrong; TRBJ2-7 is a better fit for the DNA end. The CDR3 extends over 15 amino acids. CDR1 is SGHRS and CDR2 is YFSETQ in the germline V gene. Here the CDR3 reads CASSLPRVGGGEQYF. The DNA for the CDR3 is TGCGCCAGCAGCCTCCCGAGGGTAGGGGGCGGCGAGCAGTACTTC.

V usage is TRBV28 and J usage is TRBJ1-2; D possibly corresponds to TRBD1 (5 bases). The germline V gene encodes CDR1 MDHEN and CDR2 SYDVKM. There are 15 residues in the CDR3. Trimming left V 3 bases short and J 7 bases short, with 18 bases between. In nucleotides, the CDR3 is TGTGCCAGCAGTTTTCCCGGGGGGGAAGGGAGTGGCTACACCTTC. Its translation is CASSFPGGEGSGYTF.

This chain connects TRBV28 to TRBJ2-5; 10 positions match TRBD2. With the DNA end fitting TRBJ2-7 better, the J assignment may be wrong. CDR3 size: 16 residues. From germline, CDR1 is MDHEN and CDR2 SYDVKM. CDR3 sequence (DNA): TGTGCCAGCAGTTTTAGCGGGAGGCCAGGCGCCTACGAGCAGTACTTC. As protein: CASSFSGRPGAYEQYF.

This clone appeared a few times. The J gene is TRBJ2-1, the V gene TRBV19; TRBD1 agrees at 10 bases. This CDR3 has 15 residues. Losses at the gene ends were 4 bases for V and 7 bases for J; bases not matched to a gene: 7. Germline assignment: CDR1 LNHDA and CDR2 SQIVND (reference sequence). CDR3 in DNA: TGTGCCAGTAGTAGGGGACAGGGGTTCGGAAATGAGCAGTTCTTC. It specifies CASSRGQGFGNEQFF.

This clone was counted a few times. The chain is built from TRBV6-1 and TRBJ2-1, with 8 nucleotides matching TRBD1. CDR1 and CDR2 from the germline V gene are MNHNS and SASEGT. The trim removed 4 bases at V and 0 bases at J, leaving 14 bases unmatched. The CDR3 spans 19 residues. The CDR3 is CASSVRTGQPGSSYNEQFF. The CDR3 nucleotides read TGTGCCAGCAGTGTACGGACAGGGCAGCCTGGAAGCTCCTACAATGAGCAGTTCTTC.

CDR3: CASSVGQANTGELFF. The DNA of the CDR3 is TGTGCCAGCTCCGTGGGACAGGCGAACACCGGGGAGCTGTTTTTT. The rearrangement links TRBV18 to TRBJ2-2; 8 positions match TRBD1. This CDR3 spans 15 amino acids. Germline-derived CDR1 and CDR2 are KGHSH and LQKENI. Trimming took 6 bases from V and 0 from J; bases not matched to a gene: 3.

The V and J genes are TRBV7-8 and TRBJ2-6; 7 nucleotides match TRBD1. This CDR3 is built from 18 residues. Trimming took 5 bases from V and 0 from J; bases not matched to a gene: 10. Germline CDR1 and CDR2: SGHVS and FQNEAQ. This chain's CDR3 is CASSPSRDRLSGANVLTF. For the CDR3, the DNA is TGTGCCAGCAGCCCTTCCCGGGACAGACTCTCTGGGGCCAACGTCCTGACTTTC.

The chain joins TRBV5-4 to TRBJ1-2; 9 bases line up with TRBD1. The CDR3 runs to 14 residues. Trimming removed 4 bases from V and 6 bases from J; junction bases left unmatched: 7. CDR1 and CDR2 (germline): SGHNT, YYREEE (reference sequence). CDR3 nucleotides: TGTGCCAGCAGCGTATCGGGACAGGGACATGGCTACACCTTC. As protein: CASSVSGQGHGYTF.

V is TRBV7-6 and J is TRBJ2-5; 10 bases are a match to TRBD1. Germline CDR1 and CDR2: SGHVS and FNYEAQ. The J segment lost 6 bases and the V segment lost 0 bases, leaving 10 bases of the junction unmatched. There are 17 residues in the CDR3. The CDR3 sequence is CASSLAFRDRGGKTQYF. CDR3 nucleotide sequence: TGTGCCAGCAGCTTAGCGTTCCGGGACAGGGGAGGAAAGACCCAGTACTTC.

This rearrangement joins TRBV28 to TRBJ1-5; D unresolved. Germline assignment: CDR1 MDHEN and CDR2 SYDVKM. V was clipped by 6 bases and J by 2 bases, with 17 bases between them. CDR3 size: 16 residues. The CDR3 reads CASSLTLGSGNQPQHF. As DNA, the CDR3 is TGTGCCAGCAGCCTGACTCTAGGGAGTGGCAATCAGCCCCAGCATTTT.

The chain combines TRBV18 with TRBJ1-1; 7 bases agree with TRBD1. Germline CDR1 reads KGHSH; CDR2 reads LQKENI. The CDR3 is made up of 18 amino acids. V gave up 4 bases and J gave up 0 bases; unmatched junction bases: 14. The CDR3 DNA is TGTGCCAGCTCACGGTCAGAAATACAGGGGACATTGAACACTGAAGCTTTCTTT. This gives the protein CASSRSEIQGTLNTEAFF. The entire variable domain, with the rest obtained from reference TRBV18 and TRBJ1-1, is as follows: NAGVMQNPRHLVRRRGQEARLRCSPMKGHSHVYWYRQLPEEGLKFMVYLQKENIIDESGMPKERFSAEFPKEGPSILRIQQVVRGDSAAYFCASSRSEIQGTLNTEAFFGQGTRLTVV.

The V and J genes are TRBV29-1 and TRBJ1-5; no clear D. The CDR3 contains 17 residues. V lost 6 bases and J 3 bases, leaving 24 bases between the germline ends. Germline CDR1 is SQVTM and CDR2 is ANQGSEA. This CDR3 is CSVGGEAPDGSNQPQHF. CDR3 coding DNA: TGCAGCGTAGGCGGGGAAGCCCCGGACGGATCCAATCAGCCCCAGCATTTT.

CDR3 amino acids: CASSDRGGNSYEQYF. The DNA for the CDR3 is TGTGCCAGCAGCGATCGAGGAGGGAACTCCTACGAGCAGTACTTC. The rearrangement links TRBV11-2 to TRBJ2-7; maybe TRBD2 (6 bases). This CDR3 spans 15 amino acids. Germline CDR1 and CDR2: SGHAT and FQNNGV. Trimming cost V 5 bases and J 0 bases, with 14 bases left between them.

The chain couples TRBV6-1 to TRBJ1-6; 7 positions agree with TRBD1. With V trimmed by 5 bases and J by 6 bases, 4 bases remained unmatched. From germline, CDR1 is MNHNS and CDR2 SASEGT. The CDR3 loop spans 14 amino acids. CDR3 amino acids: CASSSGQLNSPLHF. In DNA, the CDR3 is TGTGCCAGCAGTTCGGGACAGCTTAATTCACCCCTCCACTTT.

The chain links TRBV4-1 to TRBJ1-2, with D possibly TRBD1 on 5 matching bases. Deletions cut 0 bases from V and 5 bases from J, with 16 bases between. The CDR3 is 16 residues long. Germline assignment: CDR1 MGHRA and CDR2 YSYEKL. CDR3 bases: TGCGCCAGCAGCCAAGATGGACAAACTGTCCCTTATGGCTACACCTTC. Translating it yields CASSQDGQTVPYGYTF.